This passage covers 25 T cell receptor beta chains from one sample sequenced in a study of T cell responses to AZD1222 COVID-19 vaccine. Repertoires were generated with immunoSEQ multiplex PCR, while TCRdb's copy carries only in-frame clones and drops some. The data contain about 150,000 clones, over 90% of them seen just once; the ten biggest clones take up about 1.4%. The input for sequencing was peripheral blood, taken 28 days after the second AZD1222 dose. The receptor set was obtained from an adult who received the AZD1222 COVID-19 vaccine.

V usage is TRBV18 and J usage is TRBJ1-2; D is undetermined. The CDR3 spans 13 residues. The V gene lost 3 bases and the J gene lost 7 bases, with 12 bases spanning the gap. CDR1 is KGHSH and CDR2 is LQKENI in the germline V gene. The CDR3 DNA is TGTGCCAGCTCACCTCAGGCTCTCGGTGGCTACACCTTC. Its protein is CASSPQALGGYTF.

The chain couples TRBV11-2 to TRBJ1-5, with D uncertain. The CDR3 runs to 15 residues. Trimming pared 0 bases from V and 5 bases from J, leaving 11 bases between. Germline CDR1 SGHAT, CDR2 FQNNGV. CDR3 DNA: TGTGCCAGCAGCTTAGATTCCATTCGGCATCAGCCCCAGCATTTT. Its protein is CASSLDSIRHQPQHF. Full variable domain (remainder filled in from reference TRBV11-2 and TRBJ1-5): EAGVAQSPRYKIIEKRQSVAFWCNPISGHATLYWYQQILGQGPKLLIQFQNNGVVDDSQLPKDRFSAERLKGVDSTLKIQPAKLEDSAVYLCASSLDSIRHQPQHFGDGTRLSIL.

V and J are TRBV29-1 and TRBJ1-1; D is undetermined. Trimming cost V 7 bases and J 8 bases, with 17 bases left between them. CDR1 and CDR2 from the germline V gene are SQVTM and ANQGSEA. The CDR3 loop spans 12 amino acids. The CDR3 here is CSGSGRGAEAFF. CDR3 DNA sequence: TGCAGCGGAAGCGGCCGGGGAGCAGAAGCTTTCTTT.

The CDR3 spells CASSLLGYRGPEAFF. As DNA, the CDR3 is TGTGCCAGCAGCTTATTGGGTTACAGGGGACCTGAAGCTTTCTTT. J is TRBJ1-1 and V is TRBV11-2, with TRBD1 identical over 7 bases. Trimming at V came to 2 bases and at J to 6 bases, leaving 9 bases not matched to a gene. Germline CDR1 is SGHAT and CDR2 is FQNNGV. This CDR3 contains 15 residues.

V usage is TRBV5-6 and J usage is TRBJ1-1; 9 nucleotides match TRBD1. V lost 4 bases and J lost 6; bases outside the gene matches: 7. CDR1 SGHDT and CDR2 YYEEEE come from the germline V gene. The CDR3 runs to 14 residues. CDR3: CASSPDRGSAEAFF. The DNA of the CDR3 is TGTGCCAGCAGCCCGGACAGGGGATCCGCTGAAGCTTTCTTT.

V gene TRBV6-5 combines with J gene TRBJ1-2; perhaps TRBD1 as D (5 bases). The ends were cut back, 7 bases at V and 4 bases at J, with 13 bases in the middle. There are 13 residues in the CDR3. Looked up from germline, CDR1 is MNHEY and CDR2 is SVGAGI. CDR3 nucleotides: TGTGCCAGCACCGGGACGCCGTCCTATGGCTACACCTTC. It codes for CASTGTPSYGYTF.

The chain links TRBV4-2 to TRBJ2-1, with 7 bases aligning to TRBD2. This CDR3 has 18 amino acids. Germline trimming cut 5 bases from V and 1 base from J; bases unmatched to any gene: 14. CDR1 LGHNA and CDR2 YNFKEQ come from the germline V gene. CDR3 region: CASSGGGLGGSSYNEQFF. The CDR3 DNA reads TGTGCCAGCAGCGGCGGAGGGTTGGGCGGGAGTTCCTACAATGAGCAGTTCTTC.

This sequence joins TRBV19 and TRBJ1-5; D gene uncertain. Per the germline V gene, CDR1 is LNHDA and CDR2 is SQIVND (reference sequence). The CDR3 is made up of 15 amino acids. The V end was cut by 3 bases, the J end by 7 bases, with 16 bases between. The CDR3 bases are TGTGCCAGTAGTATCCAAGTATTAGACCCCCAGCCCCAGCATTTT. It specifies CASSIQVLDPQPQHF.

This rearrangement joins TRBV20-1 to TRBJ2-7; 7 nucleotides match TRBD2. This CDR3 contains 14 residues. Germline values: CDR1 DFQATT, CDR2 SNEGSKA (reference sequence). The V segment lost 3 bases and the J segment 2 bases; nucleotides outside the gene matches: 7. The CDR3 bases are TGCAGTGCTAGTGAACGGGGGGACCCCTACGAGCAGTACTTC. This sequence encodes CSASERGDPYEQYF.

The chain carries TRBV27 and TRBJ2-2; 8 bases are shared with TRBD2. Germline V gene lookup returns CDR1 MNHEY and CDR2 SMNVEV (reference sequence). The CDR3 extends over 14 amino acids. Germline trimming cut 5 bases from V and 6 bases from J; bases unmatched to any gene: 5. The CDR3 reads CASSHSGLAGELFF. CDR3 bases: TGTGCCAGCAGTCACTCGGGACTAGCCGGGGAGCTGTTTTTT.

CDR3 bases: TGTGCCAGTAGTGCTGAGGGACAACCAATTAATCAGCCCCAGCATTTT. This codes for CASSAEGQPINQPQHF. The rearrangement uses TRBV19 and TRBJ1-5; D is possibly TRBD1 (6 bases). This CDR3 spans 16 amino acids. V lost 5 bases and J lost 4, with 18 bases in between. The germline V gene has CDR1 LNHDA and CDR2 SQIVND (reference sequence). Supplemented by reference TRBV19 and TRBJ1-5, the full variable domain reads DGGITQSPKYLFRKEGQNVTLSCEQNLNHDAMYWYRQDPGQGLRLIYYSQIVNDFQKGDIAEGYSVSREKKESFPLTVTSAQKNPTAFYLCASSAEGQPINQPQHFGDGTRLSIL.

The genes are TRBV27 and TRBJ2-3; 8 positions agree with TRBD1. The germline gives CDR1 MNHEY, CDR2 SMNVEV (reference sequence). V trimming: 6 bases; J trimming: 2 bases; junction bases outside the gene matches: 7. The length of the CDR3 is 15 residues. The CDR3 region has the DNA TGTGCCAGCAGCCTGTACAGGGGGAACACAGATACGCAGTATTTT. It specifies CASSLYRGNTDTQYF.

This clone came up once. The V call is TRBV19, the J call TRBJ2-7; 10 bases line up with TRBD1. Germline V CDR1 and CDR2: LNHDA, SQIVND (reference sequence). The V gene end was trimmed by 5 bases and the J gene end by 2 bases; junction bases not matched to a gene: 6. There are 15 residues in the CDR3. The CDR3 nucleotides read TGTGCCAGTAGTGCAAGGGGGACAGGGGCCTACGAGCAGTACTTC. Its protein product is CASSARGTGAYEQYF. Filled out from reference TRBV19 and TRBJ2-7, the complete variable domain reads DGGITQSPKYLFRKEGQNVTLSCEQNLNHDAMYWYRQDPGQGLRLIYYSQIVNDFQKGDIAEGYSVSREKKESFPLTVTSAQKNPTAFYLCASSARGTGAYEQYFGPGTRLTVT.

This chain uses TRBV10-1 with TRBJ2-3; TRBD2 matches 7 bases. This CDR3 region has 15 residues. Germline trimming cut 2 bases from V and 2 bases from J; bases unmatched to any gene: 4. Germline V gives CDR1 WNHNN, CDR2 SYGVQD (reference sequence). Here the CDR3 DNA reads TGCGCCAGCAGTGAGCACGCGGGAGTCACAGATACGCAGTATTTT. Its translation is CASSEHAGVTDTQYF.

V is TRBV6-1 and J is TRBJ2-7; no clear D gene. V lost 1 base to trimming and J lost 2 bases, with 12 bases between them. This CDR3 has 15 amino acids. Germline-derived CDR1 and CDR2 are MNHNS and SASEGT. CDR3 sequence (DNA): TGTGCCAGCAGTGAAGGAGTACTTCTCCCCTACGAGCAGTACTTC. Translation gives CASSEGVLLPYEQYF.

CDR3 nucleotide sequence: TGTGCCAGTAGTATCGGTGGGGCCGGGGCCAACGTCCTGACTTTC. This encodes CASSIGGAGANVLTF. This sequence joins TRBV19 and TRBJ2-6; tentatively, D is TRBD1 (5 bases). Deletions cut 3 bases from V and 4 bases from J, with 10 bases between. CDR1 and CDR2 from the germline V gene are LNHDA and SQIVND (reference sequence). The CDR3 is made up of 15 amino acids.

The genes are TRBV5-6 and TRBJ1-5; D might be TRBD1 (5 bases). The CDR3 sequence is 13 residues long. Trimming stripped 1 base from V and 7 bases from J, with 9 bases between. In germline, CDR1 is SGHDT, CDR2 YYEEEE. The CDR3 sequence is CASSLRRGQPQHF. The DNA for the CDR3 is TGTGCCAGCAGCTTGAGAAGGGGACAGCCCCAGCATTTT.

This sequence joins TRBV2 and TRBJ2-2; D gene unclear. Germline V gene data show CDR1 as SNHLY and CDR2 as FYNNEI. Trimming stripped 6 bases from V and 3 bases from J, with 11 bases between. The CDR3 covers 14 residues. The CDR3 DNA sequence: TGTGCCAGCAGCCCGAAGTGGGACACCGGGGAGCTGTTTTTT. Its translation is CASSPKWDTGELFF. Based on the CDR3 plus reference TRBV2 and TRBJ2-2, the full variable domain is EPEVTQTPSHQVTQMGQEVILRCVPISNHLYFYWYRQILGQKVEFLVSFYNNEISEKSEIFDDQFSVERPDGSNFTLKIRSTKLEDSAMYFCASSPKWDTGELFFGEGSRLTVL.

This rearrangement joins TRBV9 to TRBJ2-1, with 8 bases that match TRBD2. Germline CDR1 and CDR2: SGDLS and YYNGEE. The CDR3 contains 13 residues. V lost 10 bases and J lost 8; bases outside the gene matches: 11. This CDR3 is CASRGGGQDEQFF. Written as DNA, the CDR3 is TGTGCCTCCCGGGGGGGAGGTCAGGATGAGCAGTTCTTC.

Remarks on this clone: The identical CDR3 is also encoded by other nucleotide sequences in the sample. The chain combines TRBV18 with TRBJ2-1, with D perhaps TRBD1 (6 bases). Between the trimmed V and J ends, which lost 2 bases and 7 bases, there was a span of 9 bases. The germline V gene has CDR1 KGHSH and CDR2 LQKENI. The CDR3 has 13 residues. The CDR3 DNA sequence: TGTGCCAGCTCACCAGGGGGCGGGAATGAGCAGTTCTTC. It is translated as CASSPGGGNEQFF.

This rearrangement joins TRBV6-5 to TRBJ1-1; a possible D gene is TRBD1 (5 bases). CDR1 MNHEY and CDR2 SVGAGI come from the germline V gene. V was cut by 6 bases and J by 0 bases, with 8 bases left in between. This CDR3 spans 13 amino acids. The CDR3 coding sequence is TGTGCCAGCAGCGGGGGGATGAACACTGAAGCTTTCTTT. The encoded protein is CASSGGMNTEAFF.

The chain uses TRBV6-1 and TRBJ2-1; no definite D call. CDR3 length: 13 residues. V dropped 0 bases and J dropped 7 bases, with 7 bases sitting between them. Germline V gene data show CDR1 as MNHNS and CDR2 as SASEGT. CDR3 protein: CASSEAVSNEQFF. CDR3 DNA sequence: TGTGCCAGCAGTGAAGCTGTATCTAATGAGCAGTTCTTC.

The chain carries TRBV5-1 and TRBJ2-5; D is undetermined. V was shortened by 2 bases and J by 5 bases, with 10 bases between the two germline ends. Germline lookup yields CDR1 SGHRS and CDR2 YFSETQ. The CDR3 extends over 13 amino acids. CDR3 nucleotides: TGCGCCAGCAGCTTAGGGCCCATCGAGACCCAGTACTTC. Translating it yields CASSLGPIETQYF.

The chain couples TRBV6-2 or TRBV6-3 to TRBJ1-5; unclear D gene. This CDR3 spans 14 amino acids. Germline V gives CDR1 MNHEY, CDR2 SVGEGT. V was shortened by 6 bases and J by 0 bases, with 9 bases between the two germline ends. Written as DNA, the CDR3 is TGTGCCAGCAGCTTGGGAGCTAGCAATCAGCCCCAGCATTTT. It is translated as CASSLGASNQPQHF.

The chain has TRBV4-1 and TRBJ1-5, with 10 bases fitting TRBD1. Germline V gene data show CDR1 as MGHRA and CDR2 as YSYEKL. CDR3 length: 15 amino acids. V shed 3 bases and J 5 bases; nucleotides not matched to a gene: 4. CDR3 DNA sequence: TGCGCCAGCAGCCAGGCCGGGACAGGGGATCAGCCCCAGCATTTT. As protein: CASSQAGTGDQPQHF.